The clone carrying this T cell receptor (beta chain) was counted between two and nine times. This sample is drawn from a study of T-cell reconstitution after alpha-beta-depleted transplantation in children. In germline, CDR1 is MGHRA, CDR2 YSYEKL. Trimming took off 1 base at V and 2 bases at J, with 18 bases between the two ends. The CDR3 sequence is 17 residues long. Using unique molecular identifiers, the investigators prepared the TCRbeta library. TCRdb called the PCR reads again in MiXCR, with one record for every CDR3 protein. Among 180,000 or so distinct CDR3 sequences listed, about 6% were seen once.

This sequence was found in a girl less than two years old with combined immunodeficiency, due to receive a stem cell transplant. The V call is TRBV4-1, the J call TRBJ2-7; weak D call: TRBD1 (5 bases). The specimen comprised PBMCs, sampled before TCRalphabeta/CD19-depleted stem cell transplant. CDR3 in amino acids: CASSQGSGPGPTYEQYF. In nucleotides, the CDR3 is TGCGCCAGCAGCCAAGGATCGGGTCCAGGGCCAACCTACGAGCAGTACTTC.